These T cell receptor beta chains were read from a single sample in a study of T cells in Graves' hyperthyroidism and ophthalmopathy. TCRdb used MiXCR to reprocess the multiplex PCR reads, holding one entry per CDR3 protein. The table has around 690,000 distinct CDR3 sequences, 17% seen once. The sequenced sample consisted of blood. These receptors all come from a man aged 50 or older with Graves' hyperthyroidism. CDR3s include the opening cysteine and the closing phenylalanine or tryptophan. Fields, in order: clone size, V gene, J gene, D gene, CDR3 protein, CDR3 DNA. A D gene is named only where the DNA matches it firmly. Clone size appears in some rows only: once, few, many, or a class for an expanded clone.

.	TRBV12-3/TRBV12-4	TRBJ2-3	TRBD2	CASSWRLAATDTQYF	TGTGCCAGCAGTTGGCGACTAGCGGCCACAGATACGCAGTATTTT
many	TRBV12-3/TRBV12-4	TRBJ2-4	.	CASSHARGTAKNIQYF	TGTGCCAGCAGTCACGCTCGGGGGACAGCCAAAAACATTCAGTACTTC
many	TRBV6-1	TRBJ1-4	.	CASSEASRGREKLFF	TGTGCCAGCAGTGAAGCCTCGCGGGGCCGGGAAAAACTGTTTTTT
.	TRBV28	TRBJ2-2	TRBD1	CASLTGITGELFF	TGTGCCAGCCTGACAGGGATCACCGGGGAGCTGTTTTTT
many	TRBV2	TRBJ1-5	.	CASSGGNSNQPQHF	TGTGCCAGCAGTGGGGGGAATAGCAATCAGCCCCAGCATTTT
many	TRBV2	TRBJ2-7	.	CASRTRLYEQYF	TGTGCCAGCAGGACGAGACTCTACGAGCAGTACTTC
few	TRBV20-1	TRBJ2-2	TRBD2	CSARDLAGGPGGTGELFF	TGCAGTGCTAGAGATTTAGCGGGAGGGCCGGGGGGCACCGGGGAGCTGTTTTTT
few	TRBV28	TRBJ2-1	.	CASTEGGASSYNEQFF	TGTGCCAGTACCGAGGGTGGAGCGAGCTCCTACAATGAGCAGTTCTTC
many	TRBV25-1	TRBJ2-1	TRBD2	CASSVTGTSSYNEQFF	TGTGCCAGCAGTGTCACCGGGACTAGCTCCTACAATGAGCAGTTCTTC
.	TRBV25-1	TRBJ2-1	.	CASLGRGLHYNEQFF	TGTGCCAGCCTCGGGCGGGGTCTTCACTACAATGAGCAGTTCTTC
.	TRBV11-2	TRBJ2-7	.	CASSLEFPGDYEQYF	TGTGCCAGCAGCTTAGAGTTTCCAGGTGACTACGAGCAGTACTTC
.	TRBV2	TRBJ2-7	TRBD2	CASSVVRTSGSYEQYF	TGTGCCAGCAGTGTGGTGAGGACTAGCGGATCCTACGAGCAGTACTTC
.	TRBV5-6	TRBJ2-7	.	CASSLGFGGEQYF	TGTGCCAGCAGCTTGGGATTCGGGGGCGAGCAGTACTTC
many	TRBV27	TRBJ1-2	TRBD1	CASSLDRANGYTF	TGTGCCAGCAGTTTGGACAGGGCGAATGGCTACACCTTC
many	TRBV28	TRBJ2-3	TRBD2	CASSLAGAVDTQYF	TGTGCCAGCAGTTTAGCGGGAGCTGTAGATACGCAGTATTTT
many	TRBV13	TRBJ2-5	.	CASSPPGQEETQYF	TGTGCCAGCAGCCCCCCGGGACAAGAAGAGACCCAGTACTTC
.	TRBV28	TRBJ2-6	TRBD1	CASSLFGTGVNGANVLTF	TGTGCCAGCAGTTTATTTGGGACAGGGGTGAATGGGGCCAACGTCCTGACTTTC
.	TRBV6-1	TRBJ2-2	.	CASSDTPSLSEERGELFF	TGTGCCAGCAGTGACACCCCCTCGCTCTCCGAAGAAAGAGGGGAGCTGTTTTTT
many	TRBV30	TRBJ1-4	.	CAWRAGGKNEKLFF	TGTGCCTGGAGAGCCGGGGGAAAGAACGAAAAACTGTTTTTT
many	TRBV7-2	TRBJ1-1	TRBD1	CASSLGQGPNTEAFF	TGTGCCAGCAGCTTAGGACAGGGGCCGAACACTGAAGCTTTCTTT
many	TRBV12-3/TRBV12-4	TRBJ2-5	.	CASSLTSTTLDRTQYF	TGTGCCAGCAGTTTAACCAGTACGACCCTAGATAGGACCCAGTACTTC
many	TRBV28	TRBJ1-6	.	CASSLLATKFPLHF	TGTGCCAGCAGTTTATTGGCAACCAAATTCCCCCTCCACTTT
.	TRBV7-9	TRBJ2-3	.	CASSPGFPDTQYF	TGTGCCAGCAGCCCCGGATTCCCAGATACGCAGTATTTT
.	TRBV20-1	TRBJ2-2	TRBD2	CSANGLAGSTGELFF	TGCAGTGCTAACGGACTAGCGGGAAGCACCGGGGAGCTGTTTTTT
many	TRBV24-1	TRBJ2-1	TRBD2	CATSDARLAGGYNEQFF	TGTGCCACCAGTGACGCACGACTAGCGGGAGGTTATAATGAGCAGTTCTTC
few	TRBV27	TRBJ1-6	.	CASSQTRQVKYSPLHF	TGTGCCAGCAGCCAAACCCGACAGGTGAAGTATTCACCCCTCCACTTT
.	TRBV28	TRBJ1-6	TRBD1	CASRPGDREQSPLHF	TGTGCCAGCAGACCGGGGGACAGGGAGCAATCACCCCTCCACTTT
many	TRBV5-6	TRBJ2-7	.	CASSWTDYEQYF	TGTGCCAGCAGCTGGACAGACTACGAGCAGTACTTC
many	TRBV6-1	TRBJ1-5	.	CASSVVYTGGNQPQHF	TGTGCCAGCAGTGTAGTGTACACCGGGGGCAATCAGCCCCAGCATTTT
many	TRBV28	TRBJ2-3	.	CASSLPPSYTQYF	TGTGCCAGCAGTTTACCCCCATCGTATACGCAGTATTTT
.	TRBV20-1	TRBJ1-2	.	CSATGPGYGYTF	TGCAGTGCGACAGGACCGGGCTATGGCTACACCTTC
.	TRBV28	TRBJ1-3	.	CASNSGGTTGNTIYF	TGTGCCAGCAACAGTGGGGGGACAACTGGAAACACCATATATTTT
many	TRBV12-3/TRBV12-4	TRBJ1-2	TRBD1	CASSTDRDYGYTF	TGTGCCAGCAGCACGGACAGGGACTATGGCTACACCTTC
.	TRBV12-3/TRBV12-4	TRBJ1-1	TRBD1	CASRKVSGQGEIVAFF	TGTGCCAGCAGGAAAGTCTCGGGACAGGGGGAAATTGTGGCTTTCTTT
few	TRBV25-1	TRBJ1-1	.	CASSESLGANTEAFF	TGTGCCAGCAGTGAATCGTTGGGGGCGAACACTGAAGCTTTCTTT
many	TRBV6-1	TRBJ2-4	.	CASSDRGSGNIQYF	TGTGCCAGCAGTGACCGCGGCAGTGGAAACATTCAGTACTTC
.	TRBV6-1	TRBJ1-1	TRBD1	CASLPLKGQGDTEAFF	TGTGCCAGCCTCCCCCTCAAGGGACAGGGCGACACTGAAGCTTTCTTT
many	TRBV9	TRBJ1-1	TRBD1	CASTAGTGDTEAFF	TGTGCCAGCACGGCAGGGACAGGGGACACTGAAGCTTTCTTT
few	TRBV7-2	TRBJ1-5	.	CASSSGSASNQPQHF	TGTGCCAGCAGCTCAGGGTCGGCTAGCAATCAGCCCCAGCATTTT
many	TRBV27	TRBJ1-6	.	CASSSGTANSPLHF	TGTGCCAGCAGTTCCGGGACTGCCAATTCACCCCTCCACTTT
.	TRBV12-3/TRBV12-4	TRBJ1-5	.	CASSLSAWGAPNQPQHF	TGTGCCAGCAGCCTTAGCGCGTGGGGCGCCCCCAATCAGCCCCAGCATTTT
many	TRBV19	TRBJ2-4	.	CASSDGQGAKNIQYF	TGTGCCAGTAGTGACGGGCAGGGAGCCAAAAACATTCAGTACTTC
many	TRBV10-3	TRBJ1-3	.	CAISESGTSNTIYF	TGTGCCATCAGTGAGTCTGGCACTTCTAACACCATATATTTT
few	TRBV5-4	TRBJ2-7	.	CASSRTSDYEQYF	TGTGCCAGCAGCCGGACATCGGACTACGAGCAGTACTTC
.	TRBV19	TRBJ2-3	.	CASSINRWQGSSTDTQYF	TGTGCCAGTAGTATAAATAGGTGGCAGGGATCTAGCACAGATACGCAGTATTTT
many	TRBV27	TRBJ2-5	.	CASSHRRRETQYF	TGTGCCAGCAGTCACAGGAGACGAGAGACCCAGTACTTC
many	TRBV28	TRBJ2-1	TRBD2	CASSFFSGWYNEQFF	TGTGCCAGCAGTTTTTTTAGCGGGTGGTACAATGAGCAGTTCTTC
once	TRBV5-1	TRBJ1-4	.	CASSSKFLGHLPNEKLFF	TGCGCCAGCAGCTCTAAATTTCTAGGGCATTTACCTAATGAAAAACTGTTTTTT
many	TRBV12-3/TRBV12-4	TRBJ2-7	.	CASSTSRAIKQYF	TGTGCCAGCAGTACCAGTCGCGCTATCAAGCAGTACTTC
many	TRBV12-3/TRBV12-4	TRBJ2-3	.	CASSSARYVSTDTQYF	TGTGCCAGCAGTTCCGCGCGATATGTGAGCACAGATACGCAGTATTTT
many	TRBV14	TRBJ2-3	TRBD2	CASRLAGEMTDTQYF	TGTGCCAGCAGACTAGCGGGAGAGATGACAGATACGCAGTATTTT
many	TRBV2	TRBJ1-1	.	CASSEVTRSEAFF	TGTGCCAGCAGTGAAGTAACGAGAAGTGAAGCTTTCTTT
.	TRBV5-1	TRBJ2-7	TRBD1	CASSPEPPGTGFNEQYF	TGCGCCAGCAGCCCAGAACCCCCCGGGACAGGATTTAACGAGCAGTACTTC
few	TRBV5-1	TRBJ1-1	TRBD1	CASSLANRGNEAFF	TGCGCCAGCAGCTTGGCCAACAGGGGGAATGAAGCTTTCTTT
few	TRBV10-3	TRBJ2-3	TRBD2	CAISGTSSDTQYF	TGTGCCATCAGTGGGACTAGCTCAGATACGCAGTATTTT
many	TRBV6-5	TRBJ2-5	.	CASSYLRRRETQYF	TGTGCCAGCAGTTACTTAAGGCGGAGGGAGACCCAGTACTTC
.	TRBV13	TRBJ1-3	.	CASSLMGTGNTIYF	TGTGCCAGCAGCTTGATGGGTACTGGAAACACCATATATTTT